This is a list of T cell receptor beta chains from one sample in a study of T cell responses to AZD1222 COVID-19 vaccine. Clones were sequenced by immunoSEQ multiplex PCR, and TCRdb holds only the in-frame ones, with some missing. The sample records 250,000 to 300,000 clones, around 92% being singletons. Specimen: peripheral blood, collected 28 days after the second AZD1222 dose. The receptor source for this set is an adult who received the AZD1222 COVID-19 vaccine. The CDR3 runs from the conserved cysteine through the conserved F or W. D genes are given only for firm matches. Expanded clones get a size class; other rows say once, few or many, or leave the size out.

v_call	d_call	j_call	clone_size	cdr3_aa	cdr3_nt
TRBV16	NA	TRBJ1-2	NA	CASSQLSSRPVGGYTF	TGTGCCAGCAGCCAATTGAGCTCTAGGCCTGTGGGGGGCTACACCTTC
TRBV2	NA	TRBJ2-3	NA	CASSEGVMENTQYF	TGTGCCAGCAGCGAGGGGGTCATGGAGAATACGCAGTATTTT
TRBV20-1	NA	TRBJ2-1	NA	CSARDFEQFF	TGCAGTGCTAGAGATTTTGAGCAGTTCTTC
TRBV28	TRBD1	TRBJ1-1	NA	CASSTTGAVLKNTEAFF	TGTGCCAGCAGTACAACAGGGGCCGTTTTAAAGAACACTGAAGCTTTCTTT
TRBV6-2/TRBV6-3	NA	TRBJ1-2	NA	CASSPRTGKDGYTF	TGTGCCAGCAGCCCCAGGACTGGCAAAGATGGCTACACCTTC
TRBV14	NA	TRBJ1-2	NA	CASSQGGSIRQLF	TGTGCCAGCAGCCAAGGGGGGAGTATTCGACAGCTCTTC
TRBV7-9	NA	TRBJ1-2	NA	CASSLGEANYGYTF	TGTGCCAGCAGCTTAGGGGAAGCTAACTATGGCTACACCTTC
TRBV28	NA	TRBJ1-2	NA	CASSFSGTYGYTF	TGTGCCAGCAGTTTTTCGGGAACTTATGGCTACACCTTC
TRBV6-5	TRBD1	TRBJ2-7	NA	CAITFGTGEYEQYF	TGTGCCATTACATTCGGGACAGGGGAATACGAGCAGTACTTC
TRBV28	NA	TRBJ1-6	NA	CASSLEGLFNSPLHF	TGTGCCAGCAGCCTAGAGGGTTTGTTTAATTCACCCCTCCACTTT
TRBV2	NA	TRBJ2-2	once	CASSPDTGELFF	TGTGCCAGCAGCCCCGACACCGGGGAGCTGTTTTTT
TRBV7-9	TRBD1	TRBJ2-7	NA	CASSSPEDRVSGEQYF	TGTGCCAGCAGCTCCCCAGAGGACAGGGTTTCAGGCGAGCAGTACTTC
TRBV2	TRBD2	TRBJ2-1	NA	CASSGGAFVDEQFF	TGTGCCAGCTCGGGGGGGGCTTTCGTCGATGAGCAGTTCTTC
TRBV28	NA	TRBJ2-6	NA	CASSKDGGSGANVLTF	TGTGCCAGCAGCAAGGACGGGGGCTCTGGGGCCAACGTCCTGACTTTC
TRBV19	NA	TRBJ2-4	NA	CASSIGQGIKNIQYF	TGTGCCAGTAGTATAGGTCAAGGGATCAAAAACATTCAGTACTTC
TRBV13	NA	TRBJ1-6	NA	CASSSMTANSPLHF	TGTGCCAGCAGCTCGATGACTGCGAATTCACCCCTCCACTTT
TRBV2	NA	TRBJ1-1	NA	CASSIRRGATEAFF	TGTGCCAGCAGTATCCGCCGGGGGGCCACTGAAGCTTTCTTT
TRBV19	TRBD1	TRBJ2-7	NA	CASSGDRAGEQYF	TGTGCCAGTAGTGGGGACAGGGCCGGCGAGCAGTACTTC
TRBV29-1	TRBD2	TRBJ2-7	NA	CSARQTSGEGEQYF	TGCAGCGCGCGGCAGACTAGCGGGGAGGGCGAGCAGTACTTC
TRBV3-1/TRBV3-2	NA	TRBJ1-2	NA	CASSQDTPGAGYTF	TGTGCCAGCAGCCAAGATACCCCAGGGGCTGGCTACACCTTC
TRBV3-1/TRBV3-2	NA	TRBJ1-6	NA	CASSQESGGSPLHF	TGTGCCAGCAGCCAAGAAAGCGGGGGTTCACCCCTCCACTTT
TRBV5-1	NA	TRBJ1-6	NA	CASSLEGSANNSPLHF	TGCGCCAGCAGCTTAGAGGGATCGGCTAATAATTCACCCCTCCACTTT
TRBV28	NA	TRBJ2-3	NA	CASSLFGKQYF	TGTGCCAGCAGTTTATTTGGGAAGCAGTATTTT
TRBV21-1	NA	TRBJ1-2	NA	CASRTGPKGYTF	TGTGCCAGCAGGACAGGACCGAAGGGCTACACCTTC
TRBV10-3	TRBD1	TRBJ1-6	NA	CAIRVDRGNSPLHF	TGTGCCATCAGAGTGGACAGGGGAAATTCACCCCTCCACTTT
TRBV11-2	TRBD1	TRBJ2-7	NA	CASSSLRGTYEQYF	TGTGCCAGCAGTTCACTCAGGGGGACCTACGAGCAGTACTTC
TRBV6-2/TRBV6-3	NA	TRBJ1-1	NA	CASSYTRGMNTEAFF	TGTGCCAGCAGTTACACTAGGGGTATGAACACTGAAGCTTTCTTT
TRBV9	TRBD2	TRBJ2-3	few	CASSAIAGSTDTQYF	TGTGCCAGCAGCGCGATAGCGGGCAGCACAGATACGCAGTATTTT
TRBV4-2	TRBD1	TRBJ1-5	NA	CASSQDHRGNQPQHF	TGTGCCAGCAGCCAAGACCACAGGGGTAATCAGCCCCAGCATTTT
TRBV30	TRBD1	TRBJ1-5	NA	CAWSVRLTGSYSNQPQHF	TGTGCCTGGAGTGTCCGCTTGACAGGGAGCTACAGCAATCAGCCCCAGCATTTT
TRBV13	TRBD1	TRBJ1-2	NA	CASSLDRGYGGYTF	TGTGCCAGCAGCTTAGACAGGGGGTATGGTGGCTACACCTTC
TRBV5-1	NA	TRBJ2-2	NA	CASSLDNTGELFF	TGCGCCAGCAGTCTGGACAACACCGGGGAGCTGTTTTTT
TRBV28	NA	TRBJ1-1	NA	CASSFIRIPEAFF	TGTGCCAGCAGTTTTATTAGGATTCCTGAAGCTTTCTTT
TRBV3-1/TRBV3-2	NA	TRBJ2-7	NA	CASSQARGHYEQYF	TGTGCCAGCAGCCAGGCTAGGGGCCACTACGAGCAGTACTTC